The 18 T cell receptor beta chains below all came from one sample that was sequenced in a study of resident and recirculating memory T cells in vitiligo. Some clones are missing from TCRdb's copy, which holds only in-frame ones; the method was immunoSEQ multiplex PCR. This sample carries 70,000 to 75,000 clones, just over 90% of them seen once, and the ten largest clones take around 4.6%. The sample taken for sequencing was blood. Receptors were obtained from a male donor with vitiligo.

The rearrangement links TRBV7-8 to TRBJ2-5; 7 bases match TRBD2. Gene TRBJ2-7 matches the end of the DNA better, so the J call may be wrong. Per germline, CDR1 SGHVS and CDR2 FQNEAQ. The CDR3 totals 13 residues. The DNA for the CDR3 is TGTGCCAGCAGCCGGGAGGAGTCCCACGAGCAGTACTTC. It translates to CASSREESHEQYF.

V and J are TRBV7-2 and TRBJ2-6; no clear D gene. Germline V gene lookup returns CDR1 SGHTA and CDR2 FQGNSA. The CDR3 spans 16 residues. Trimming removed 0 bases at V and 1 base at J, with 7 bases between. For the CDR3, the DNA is TGTGCCAGCAGCTTAGCACCAGTTTCTGGGGCCAACGTCCTGACTTTC. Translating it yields CASSLAPVSGANVLTF.

As DNA, the CDR3 is TGTGCCAGCAGCCGGGACAGGAGTACCTACGAGCAGTACTTC. This translates into CASSRDRSTYEQYF. The V gene is TRBV7-2, the J gene TRBJ2-7; 8 bases are shared with TRBD1. Germline assignment: CDR1 SGHTA and CDR2 FQGNSA. V gave up 5 bases and J gave up 2 bases; unmatched junction bases: 5. CDR3 size: 14 residues.

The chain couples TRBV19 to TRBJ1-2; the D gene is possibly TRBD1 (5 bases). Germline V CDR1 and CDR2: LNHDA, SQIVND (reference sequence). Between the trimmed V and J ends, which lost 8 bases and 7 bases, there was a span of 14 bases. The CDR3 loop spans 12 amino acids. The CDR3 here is CASRQLPTGYTF. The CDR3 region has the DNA TGTGCCAGTCGACAGCTACCCACTGGCTACACCTTC.

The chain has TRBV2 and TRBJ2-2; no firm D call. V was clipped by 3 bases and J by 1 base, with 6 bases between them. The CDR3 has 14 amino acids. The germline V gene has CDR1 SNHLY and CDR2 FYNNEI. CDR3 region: CASSEVRNTGELFF. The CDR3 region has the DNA TGTGCCAGCAGTGAGGTTAGGAACACCGGGGAGCTGTTTTTT.

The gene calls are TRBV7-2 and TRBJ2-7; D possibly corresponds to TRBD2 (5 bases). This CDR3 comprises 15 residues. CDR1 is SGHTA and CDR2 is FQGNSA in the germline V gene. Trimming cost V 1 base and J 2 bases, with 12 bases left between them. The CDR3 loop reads CASSLDGSTTYEQYF. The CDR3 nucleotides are TGTGCCAGCAGCTTAGATGGGAGCACCACCTACGAGCAGTACTTC.

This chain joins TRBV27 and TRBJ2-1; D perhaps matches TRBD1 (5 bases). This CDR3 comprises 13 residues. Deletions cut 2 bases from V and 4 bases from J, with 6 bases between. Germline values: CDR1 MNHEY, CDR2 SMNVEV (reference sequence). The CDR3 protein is CASSLDSYNEQFF. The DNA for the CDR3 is TGTGCCAGCAGTTTAGACAGTTACAATGAGCAGTTCTTC.

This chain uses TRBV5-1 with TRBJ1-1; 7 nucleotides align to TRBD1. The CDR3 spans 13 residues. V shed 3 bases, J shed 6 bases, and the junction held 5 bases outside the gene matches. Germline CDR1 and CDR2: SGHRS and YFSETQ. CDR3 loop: CASSWRQGPEAFF. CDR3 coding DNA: TGCGCCAGCAGCTGGAGACAGGGTCCTGAAGCTTTCTTT.

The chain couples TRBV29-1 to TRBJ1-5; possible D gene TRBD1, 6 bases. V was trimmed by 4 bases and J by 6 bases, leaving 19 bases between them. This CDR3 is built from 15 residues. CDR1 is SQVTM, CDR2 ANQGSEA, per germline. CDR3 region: CSVVSGEVFGQPQHF. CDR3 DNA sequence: TGCAGCGTTGTCTCAGGGGAAGTCTTTGGTCAGCCCCAGCATTTT.

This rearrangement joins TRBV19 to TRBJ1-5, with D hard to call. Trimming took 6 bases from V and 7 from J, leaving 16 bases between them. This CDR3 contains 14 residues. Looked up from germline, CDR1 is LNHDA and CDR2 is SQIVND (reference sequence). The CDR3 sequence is CASSPQTTGQPQHF. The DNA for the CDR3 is TGTGCCAGTAGCCCCCAGACAACGGGGCAGCCCCAGCATTTT.

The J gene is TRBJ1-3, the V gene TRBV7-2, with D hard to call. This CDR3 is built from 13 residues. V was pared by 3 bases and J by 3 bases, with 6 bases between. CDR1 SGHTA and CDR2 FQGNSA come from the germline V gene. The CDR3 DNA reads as TGTGCCAGCAGCTTTGGGAGTGGAAACACCATATATTTT. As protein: CASSFGSGNTIYF.

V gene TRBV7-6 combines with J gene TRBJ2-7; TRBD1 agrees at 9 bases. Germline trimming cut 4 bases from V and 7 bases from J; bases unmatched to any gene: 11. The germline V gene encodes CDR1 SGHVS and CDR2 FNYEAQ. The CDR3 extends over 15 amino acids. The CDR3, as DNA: TGTGCCAGCAGCTCCCACAGGGGGCCAAGGAATGAGCAGTACTTC. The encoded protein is CASSSHRGPRNEQYF.

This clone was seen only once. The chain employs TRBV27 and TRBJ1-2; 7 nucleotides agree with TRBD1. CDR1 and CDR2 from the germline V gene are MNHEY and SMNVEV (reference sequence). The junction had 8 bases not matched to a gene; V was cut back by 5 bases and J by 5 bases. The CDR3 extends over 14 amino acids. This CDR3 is CASSLLRDSYGYTF. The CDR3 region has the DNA TGTGCCAGCAGTCTTCTCCGGGACAGTTATGGCTACACCTTC.

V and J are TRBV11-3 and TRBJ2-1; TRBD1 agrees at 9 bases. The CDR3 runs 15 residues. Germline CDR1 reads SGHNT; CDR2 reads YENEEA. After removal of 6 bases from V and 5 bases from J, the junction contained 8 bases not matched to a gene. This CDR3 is CASSINRGLNNEQFF. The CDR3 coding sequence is TGTGCCAGCAGTATAAACAGGGGGCTGAACAATGAGCAGTTCTTC.

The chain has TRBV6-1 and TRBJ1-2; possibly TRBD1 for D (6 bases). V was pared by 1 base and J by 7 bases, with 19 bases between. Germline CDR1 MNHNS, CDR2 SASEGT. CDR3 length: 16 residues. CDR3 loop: CASSEELNPGVGGYTF. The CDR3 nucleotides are TGTGCCAGCAGTGAAGAACTTAACCCAGGGGTTGGTGGCTACACCTTC.

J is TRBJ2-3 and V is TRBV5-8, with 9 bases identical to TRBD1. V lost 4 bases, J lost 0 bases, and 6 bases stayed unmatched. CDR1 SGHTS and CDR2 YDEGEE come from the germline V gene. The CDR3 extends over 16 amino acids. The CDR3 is CASSPGQGISTDTQYF. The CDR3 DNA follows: TGTGCCAGCAGCCCCGGACAGGGGATCAGCACAGATACGCAGTATTTT.

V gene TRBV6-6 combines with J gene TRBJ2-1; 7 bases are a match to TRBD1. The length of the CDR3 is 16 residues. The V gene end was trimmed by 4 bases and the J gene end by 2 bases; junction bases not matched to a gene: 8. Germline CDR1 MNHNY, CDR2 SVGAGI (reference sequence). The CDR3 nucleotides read TGTGCCAGCAGTTCTTCCGGACAGGTCGCCTACAATGAGCAGTTCTTC. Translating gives CASSSSGQVAYNEQFF.

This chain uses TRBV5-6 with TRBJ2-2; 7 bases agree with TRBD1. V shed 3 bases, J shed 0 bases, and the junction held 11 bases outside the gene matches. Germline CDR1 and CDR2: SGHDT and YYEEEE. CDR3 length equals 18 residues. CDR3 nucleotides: TGTGCCAGCAGCTCCGGCACCCGGGACAGCGCGAACACCGGGGAGCTGTTTTTT. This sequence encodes CASSSGTRDSANTGELFF. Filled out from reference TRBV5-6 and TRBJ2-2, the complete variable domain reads DAGVTQSPTHLIKTRGQQVTLRCSPKSGHDTVSWYQQALGQGPQFIFQYYEEEERQRGNFPDRFSGHQFPNYSSELNVNALLLGDSALYLCASSSGTRDSANTGELFFGEGSRLTVL.